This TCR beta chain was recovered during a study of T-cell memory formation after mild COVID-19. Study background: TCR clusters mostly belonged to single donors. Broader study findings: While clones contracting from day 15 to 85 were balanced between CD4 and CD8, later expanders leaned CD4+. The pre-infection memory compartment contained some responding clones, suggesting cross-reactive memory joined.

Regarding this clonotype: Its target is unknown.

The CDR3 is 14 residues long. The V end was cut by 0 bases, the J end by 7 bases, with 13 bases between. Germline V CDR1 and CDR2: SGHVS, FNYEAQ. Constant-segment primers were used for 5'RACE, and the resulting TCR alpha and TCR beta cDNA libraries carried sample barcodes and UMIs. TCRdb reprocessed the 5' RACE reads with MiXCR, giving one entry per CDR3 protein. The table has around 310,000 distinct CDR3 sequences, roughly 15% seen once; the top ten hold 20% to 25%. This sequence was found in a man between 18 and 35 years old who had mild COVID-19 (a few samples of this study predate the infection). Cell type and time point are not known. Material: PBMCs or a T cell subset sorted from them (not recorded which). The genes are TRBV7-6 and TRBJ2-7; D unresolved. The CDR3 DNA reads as TGTGCCAGCAGCTTAGCAGGTGCTTTCGGTGAGCAGTACTTC. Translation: CASSLAGAFGEQYF. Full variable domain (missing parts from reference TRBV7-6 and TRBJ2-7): GAGVSQSPRYKVTKRGQDVALRCDPISGHVSLYWYRQALGQGPEFLTYFNYEAQQDKSGLPNDRFSAERPEGSISTLTIQRTEQRDSAMYRCASSLAGAFGEQYFGPGTRLTVT.